These 27 T cell receptor beta chains share one sample of origin, sequenced in a study of neurological immune-mediated disorders. Each CDR3 protein gets one entry after TCRdb re-called the 5' RACE reads with MiXCR. The table lists fewer than 55,000 distinct CDR3 sequences, roughly 6% of them singletons. The sample consisted of CD4+ T cells from blood. The receptors were sampled from a woman aged 35 to 49 in good health.

This clonotype has ten or more counts. The chain uses TRBV20-1 and TRBJ2-6, with D perhaps being TRBD1 or TRBD2 (5 bases each). Germline-derived CDR1 and CDR2 are DFQATT and SNEGSKA (reference sequence). The CDR3 sequence is 14 residues long. V was pared by 1 base and J by 2 bases, with 6 bases between. CDR3 in DNA: TGCAGTGCTAGAGGGGGGACTGGGGCCAACGTCCTGACTTTC. Protein sequence: CSARGGTGANVLTF.

This clonotype was counted many times. V gene TRBV5-1 combines with J gene TRBJ2-1, with D maybe TRBD2 (6 bases). There are 15 residues in the CDR3. Looked up from germline, CDR1 is SGHRS and CDR2 is YFSETQ. V was cut by 0 bases and J by 6 bases, with 13 bases left in between. CDR3 nucleotides: TGCGCCAGCAGCTTGGGCGGGGATCCCCTCAATGAGCAGTTCTTC. This translates into CASSLGGDPLNEQFF.

The table lists this clonotype with many counts. The chain employs TRBV29-1 and TRBJ2-7; D gene uncertain. Germline CDR1 and CDR2: SQVTM and ANQGSEA. The V gene lost 1 base and the J gene lost 4 bases, with 11 bases spanning the gap. This CDR3 has 13 residues. The CDR3 DNA sequence: TGCAGCGTTGAAGGGGTAACCCGATACGAGCAGTACTTC. Encoded protein: CSVEGVTRYEQYF.

This clonotype was detected ten times or more. This chain uses TRBV20-1 with TRBJ2-7, with D hard to call. The CDR3 is made up of 12 amino acids. V shed 6 bases and J shed 3 bases, with 12 bases lying between them. Germline lookup yields CDR1 DFQATT and CDR2 SNEGSKA (reference sequence). The CDR3 loop is CSAQVDDYEQYF. DNA of the CDR3: TGCAGTGCCCAAGTGGATGACTACGAGCAGTACTTC.

This clonotype was counted ten times or more. The CDR3 sequence is CASSLLLGTGELFF. The CDR3 DNA reads TGTGCCAGCAGCTTATTATTGGGAACCGGGGAGCTGTTTTTT. The genes are TRBV7-6 and TRBJ2-2; D gene ambiguous. CDR1 SGHVS and CDR2 FNYEAQ come from the germline V gene. Trimming left V 2 bases short and J 5 bases short, with 9 bases between. The CDR3 runs 14 residues.

This clonotype was observed many times. V is TRBV19 and J is TRBJ2-1; TRBD2 matches at 9 bases. Germline V lookup: CDR1 LNHDA, CDR2 SQIVND (reference sequence). CDR3 length: 14 amino acids. With V trimmed by 7 bases and J by 4 bases, 5 bases remained unmatched. CDR3 nucleotide sequence: TGTGCCAGTAATCGGGCGGGAGGGTACAATGAGCAGTTCTTC. Residues: CASNRAGGYNEQFF. Based on the CDR3 plus reference TRBV19 and TRBJ2-1, the full variable domain is DGGITQSPKYLFRKEGQNVTLSCEQNLNHDAMYWYRQDPGQGLRLIYYSQIVNDFQKGDIAEGYSVSREKKESFPLTVTSAQKNPTAFYLCASNRAGGYNEQFFGPGTRLTVL.

This clonotype showed up many times. This sequence joins TRBV24-1 and TRBJ1-2; D is perhaps TRBD1 (5 bases). In germline, CDR1 is KGHDR, CDR2 SFDVKD. This CDR3 contains 17 residues. The V end lost 2 bases, the J end lost 4 bases, and 19 bases lay between the germline ends. The CDR3 region has the DNA TGTGCCACCAGTGATTCCGCAAACTCCGACAGACTCTATGGCTACACCTTC. As protein: CATSDSANSDRLYGYTF.

This clonotype has a count of ten or more. V gene TRBV9 combines with J gene TRBJ1-5; D is ambiguous. The length of the CDR3 is 14 residues. V lost 0 bases to trimming and J lost 8 bases, with 12 bases between them. Germline CDR1 SGDLS, CDR2 YYNGEE. The CDR3 region is CASSVGGGDEPQHF. CDR3 bases: TGTGCCAGCAGCGTAGGTGGCGGGGATGAGCCCCAGCATTTT. The whole variable domain, filled in from reference TRBV9 and TRBJ1-5, reads DSGVTQTPKHLITATGQRVTLRCSPRSGDLSVYWYQQSLDQGLQFLIQYYNGEERAKGNILERFSAQQFPDLHSELNLSSLELGDSALYFCASSVGGGDEPQHFGDGTRLSIL.

This clonotype has ten or more counts. The CDR3 spells CASSFTAGSGEQYF. In DNA, the CDR3 is TGTGCCAGCAGCTTTACGGCAGGCTCCGGCGAGCAGTACTTC. The V and J genes are TRBV7-9 and TRBJ2-7; D is unclear. The germline V gene encodes CDR1 SEHNR and CDR2 FQNEAQ (reference sequence). The CDR3 loop spans 14 amino acids. V lost 3 bases and J lost 6, with 15 bases in between.

Ten or more counts support this clonotype. The rearrangement joins TRBV7-8 to TRBJ2-7, with D possibly called TRBD1 or TRBD2 (6 bases each). The germline V gene encodes CDR1 SGHVS and CDR2 FQNEAQ. V lost 1 base and J 3 bases, leaving 13 bases between the germline ends. The CDR3 consists of 15 residues. The CDR3 spells CASSLVTGANYEQYF. In DNA, the CDR3 is TGTGCCAGCAGCTTAGTCACGGGGGCGAACTACGAGCAGTACTTC.

This clonotype was seen at least ten times. J is TRBJ2-1 and V is TRBV14; 11 bases are shared with TRBD2. Germline trimming cut 3 bases from V and 12 bases from J; bases unmatched to any gene: 4. The germline V gene has CDR1 SGHDN and CDR2 FVKESK. CDR3 length equals 13 residues. CDR3 amino acids: CASSQSLAGGQFF. The DNA for the CDR3 is TGTGCCAGCAGCCAGAGCCTAGCGGGAGGGCAGTTCTTC.

The table lists this clonotype with many counts. The V gene is TRBV20-1, the J gene TRBJ2-1; no reliable D call. Germline CDR1 DFQATT, CDR2 SNEGSKA (reference sequence). This CDR3 region has 14 residues. V lost 4 bases and J 7 bases, leaving 17 bases between the germline ends. The chain's CDR3 is CSANPLGIENEQFF. The CDR3 coding sequence is TGCAGTGCTAACCCGTTAGGGATCGAGAATGAGCAGTTCTTC.

This clonotype was counted at least ten times. The V call is TRBV5-1, the J call TRBJ2-5, with D tentatively TRBD1 or TRBD2 (5 bases each). The CDR3 is 15 amino acids. Germline loops: CDR1 SGHRS, CDR2 YFSETQ. V was shortened by 6 bases and J by 5 bases, with 20 bases between the two germline ends. CDR3 loop: CASIHDSDRGETQYF. The CDR3 bases are TGCGCCAGCATCCATGACTCCGATCGGGGCGAGACCCAGTACTTC.

This clonotype was seen repeatedly, ten times or more. The chain combines TRBV5-1 with TRBJ2-1; perhaps TRBD2 as D (6 bases). CDR1 SGHRS and CDR2 YFSETQ come from the germline V gene. The V end was cut by 4 bases, the J end by 1 base, with 15 bases between. The CDR3 is made up of 16 amino acids. This CDR3 reads CASSPGSGPSYNEQFF. The CDR3 coding sequence is TGCGCCAGCAGCCCCGGGAGCGGGCCATCCTACAATGAGCAGTTCTTC. Using reference TRBV5-1 and TRBJ2-1 for the parts outside the CDR3, the full variable domain is KAGVTQTPRYLIKTRGQQVTLSCSPISGHRSVSWYQQTPGQGLQFLFEYFSETQRNKGNFPGRFSGRQFSNSRSEMNVSTLELGDSALYLCASSPGSGPSYNEQFFGPGTRLTVL.

This clonotype has a count of ten or more. The chain combines TRBV7-6 with TRBJ1-2; 7 nucleotides line up with TRBD1. The germline gives CDR1 SGHVS, CDR2 FNYEAQ. With 2 bases clipped from V and 8 bases from J, the junction kept 5 bases outside the gene matches. The CDR3 loop spans 13 amino acids. The CDR3 protein is CASSLTQGGGYTF. Here the CDR3 DNA reads TGTGCCAGCAGCTTAACGCAGGGGGGGGGCTACACCTTC.

In its sample, this clonotype was seen many times. At one end the junction does not follow the germline gene, possibly because of a read error. The gene calls are TRBV20-1 and TRBJ2-3; D unresolved. The germline gives CDR1 DFQATT, CDR2 SNEGSKA (reference sequence). CDR3 length: 10 amino acids. CDR3 protein: CSPRSDTQYF. The CDR3 nucleotides are TGCAGTCCTAGGTCAGATACGCAGTATTTT.

The table lists this clonotype with many counts. The CDR3 DNA follows: TGTGCCAGCAGCTTCCAACAGAGCAATCAGCCCCAGCATTTT. Protein sequence: CASSFQQSNQPQHF. The chain employs TRBV7-8 and TRBJ1-5; D is unclear. The CDR3 spans 14 residues. Germline-derived CDR1 and CDR2 are SGHVS and FQNEAQ. V lost 3 bases to trimming and J lost 1 base, with 7 bases between them.

In its sample, this clonotype was seen many times. The chain is built from TRBV5-1 and TRBJ2-1; weak D call: TRBD2 (6 bases). Germline CDR1 and CDR2: SGHRS and YFSETQ. Trimming pared 0 bases from V and 5 bases from J, leaving 15 bases between. CDR3 length: 16 residues. The CDR3 DNA is TGCGCCAGCAGCTTGGGGCAGGGAGGTAGCCACAATGAGCAGTTCTTC. Protein product: CASSLGQGGSHNEQFF.

There are many counts of this clonotype. The chain carries TRBV24-1 and TRBJ2-1; D not certain. This CDR3 has 14 residues. V was clipped by 12 bases and J by 7 bases, with 21 bases between them. CDR1 is KGHDR, CDR2 SFDVKD, per germline. CDR3 amino acids: CASTIAAKVNEQFF. The CDR3 nucleotides are TGTGCCTCCACCATTGCGGCGAAGGTAAATGAGCAGTTCTTC.

This clonotype was seen repeatedly, ten times or more. This chain links TRBV10-3 with TRBJ1-5; D unresolved. Germline CDR1 ENHRY, CDR2 SYGVKD. The CDR3 runs 17 residues. V lost 6 bases and J 4 bases, leaving 22 bases between the germline ends. The CDR3 DNA sequence: TGTGCCATCAGGGGGTGGAGTCCAGGCAGCTTTAATCAGCCCCAGCATTTT. Residues: CAIRGWSPGSFNQPQHF.

This clonotype was recorded many times. The rearrangement links TRBV7-2 to TRBJ2-5; D not resolved. This CDR3 is built from 12 residues. Trimming removed 1 base from V and 9 bases from J, with 9 bases in between. Germline lookup yields CDR1 SGHTA and CDR2 FQGNSA. The DNA for the CDR3 is TGTGCCAGCAGCTTAGGGGATATGGCCCAGTACTTC. Its protein is CASSLGDMAQYF. The complete variable domain, with remaining parts taken from reference TRBV7-2 and TRBJ2-5, reads GAGVSQSPSNKVTEKGKDVELRCDPISGHTALYWYRQSLGQGLEFLIYFQGNSAPDKSGLPSDRFSAERTGGSVSTLTIQRTQQEDSAVYLCASSLGDMAQYFGPGTRLLVL.

This clonotype was counted ten times or more. V is TRBV3-1 and J is TRBJ1-5; no clear D gene. Germline values: CDR1 LGHDT, CDR2 YNNKEL (reference sequence). The CDR3 sequence is 16 residues long. Trimming took 1 base from V and 1 from J, leaving 11 bases between them. DNA of the CDR3: TGTGCCAGCAGCCAAGGCGCGGCCCAGAGCAATCAGCCCCAGCATTTT. Encoded protein: CASSQGAAQSNQPQHF. The complete variable domain, with remaining parts taken from reference TRBV3-1 and TRBJ1-5, reads DTAVSQTPKYLVTQMGNDKSIKCEQNLGHDTMYWYKQDSKKFLKIMFSYNNKELIINETVPNRFSPKSPDKAHLNLHINSLELGDSAVYFCASSQGAAQSNQPQHFGDGTRLSIL.

Ten or more counts support this clonotype. The chain links TRBV7-8 to TRBJ2-7; 13 bases match TRBD2. V was pared by 4 bases and J by 1 base, with 10 bases of the junction left unmatched. Germline CDR1 SGHVS, CDR2 FQNEAQ. The CDR3 is 18 residues long. The DNA for the CDR3 is TGTGCCAGCAGCTCCCGAGTAAAACTAGCGGGAGGGTCCTACGAGCAGTACTTC. It yields the protein CASSSRVKLAGGSYEQYF. Full variable domain (missing parts from reference TRBV7-8 and TRBJ2-7): GAGVSQSPRYKVAKRGQDVALRCDPISGHVSLFWYQQALGQGPEFLTYFQNEAQLDKSGLPSDRFFAERPEGSVSTLKIQRTQQEDSAVYLCASSSRVKLAGGSYEQYFGPGTRLTVT.

This clonotype was detected ten times or more. The CDR3 nucleotides read TGTGCCAGCAGTTACGTAGGTTTTCCGAACACCGGGGAGCTGTTTTTT. The encoded protein is CASSYVGFPNTGELFF. This chain joins TRBV6-5 and TRBJ2-2; D not resolved. Trimming left V 2 bases short and J 0 bases short, with 10 bases between. Germline CDR1 reads MNHEY; CDR2 reads SVGAGI. The CDR3 runs to 16 residues.

This clonotype has a count of ten or more. The chain employs TRBV20-1 and TRBJ1-2; tentatively, D is TRBD1 (6 bases). The germline gives CDR1 DFQATT, CDR2 SNEGSKA (reference sequence). V was clipped by 6 bases and J by 0 bases, with 14 bases between them. This CDR3 is 14 amino acids long. CDR3 in DNA: TGCAGTGCAACGGGGGGGCGAGCTAACTATGGCTACACCTTC. Protein product: CSATGGRANYGYTF.

This clonotype was observed at least ten times. The chain uses TRBV6-5 and TRBJ1-1; 9 positions match TRBD1. This CDR3 comprises 13 residues. Germline trimming cut 5 bases from V and 10 bases from J; bases unmatched to any gene: 8. Germline V CDR1 and CDR2: MNHEY, SVGAGI. In nucleotides, the CDR3 is TGTGCCAGCAGTACCCTACAGGGGGCCCGAGCTTTCTTT. Its protein is CASSTLQGARAFF.

At least ten counts were recorded for this clonotype. This sequence joins TRBV28 and TRBJ2-7; D call uncertain. The CDR3 consists of 13 residues. The V gene's germline CDR1 is MDHEN and CDR2 SYDVKM. V lost 3 bases to trimming and J lost 0 bases, with 6 bases between them. The CDR3: CASSFQSSYEQYF. The CDR3 DNA sequence: TGTGCCAGCAGTTTCCAGAGCTCCTACGAGCAGTACTTC.